A single sample gave rise to the 14 T cell receptor beta chains below, sequenced in a study of T cell repertoires in cytomegalovirus infection. What these receptors recognize is not known. TCRdb reanalysed the reads using MiXCR and keeps one entry per CDR3 protein. The repertoire includes 700,000 to 850,000 distinct CDR3 sequences, roughly 33% of them detected once, and around an eighth sits in the top ten. Specimen: cultured CD8+ T cells from PBMCs, collected from culture after CMV antigen stimulation. The receptors were gathered from a human donor in good health (CMV status not recorded). Some clones in this sample may be carry-over from other donors' samples.

This clonotype showed up just a few times. The chain couples TRBV6-1 to TRBJ2-1, with a weak D call TRBD1 (6 bases). V lost 5 bases and J 6 bases, leaving 17 bases between the germline ends. The CDR3 contains 15 residues. The germline V gene encodes CDR1 MNHNS and CDR2 SASEGT. The CDR3 sequence: CASSHREAHRNEQFF. The CDR3 bases are TGTGCCAGCAGTCACAGGGAAGCCCACCGCAATGAGCAGTTCTTC.

The genes are TRBV27 and TRBJ2-1; either TRBD1 or TRBD2 may supply D (5 bases each). Trimming took off 7 bases at V and 4 bases at J, with 14 bases between the two ends. Germline CDR1 is MNHEY and CDR2 is SMNVEV (reference sequence). This CDR3 contains 14 residues. Here the CDR3 reads CASTTGTVYNEQFF. CDR3 DNA: TGTGCCAGCACCACCGGGACGGTGTACAATGAGCAGTTCTTC.

The chain couples TRBV15 to TRBJ2-7; no clear D gene. The V gene lost 0 bases and the J gene lost 5 bases, with 11 bases spanning the gap. CDR1 is LNHNV, CDR2 YYDKDF, per germline (reference sequence). The CDR3 consists of 14 residues. The CDR3 DNA reads TGTGCCACCAGCAGAGATGATGGGTGGCACGAGCAGTACGTC. It specifies CATSRDDGWHEQYV.

V and J are TRBV28 and TRBJ2-7; no definite D call. CDR3 length: 13 amino acids. CDR1 MDHEN and CDR2 SYDVKM come from the germline V gene. V was shortened by 5 bases and J by 7 bases, with 15 bases between the two germline ends. The CDR3 DNA reads as TGTGCCAGCAGTCCCGCGGACCGAACGGAGCAGTACGTC. It specifies CASSPADRTEQYV.

DNA of the CDR3: TGTGCCAGCAGCTTAGAGACAACGGAGGAGGGAAATGAGCAGTTCTTC. Its protein product is CASSLETTEEGNEQFF. This chain links TRBV7-9 with TRBJ2-1, with a possible D match to TRBD2 (6 bases). CDR1 SEHNR and CDR2 FQNEAQ come from the germline V gene (reference sequence). The CDR3 extends over 16 amino acids. The V and J ends lost 1 base and 7 bases respectively, with 17 bases between them.

This clonotype was picked up many times. The rearrangement links TRBV7-2 to TRBJ2-1; 8 nucleotides match TRBD2. The V and J ends lost 1 base and 6 bases, in that order; junction bases with no gene match: 8. Germline loops: CDR1 SGHTA, CDR2 FQGNSA. The CDR3 totals 16 residues. CDR3 in DNA: TGTGCCAGCAGCTTAGTACGGGGGGGGCCTCGCAATGAGCAGTTCTTC. This sequence encodes CASSLVRGGPRNEQFF.

J is TRBJ1-1 and V is TRBV27, with D perhaps matching TRBD1 (5 bases). Trimming stripped 6 bases from V and 7 bases from J, with 18 bases between. CDR1 and CDR2 from the germline V gene are MNHEY and SMNVEV (reference sequence). The CDR3 loop spans 14 amino acids. CDR3 amino acids: CASRLFPGPYEAFF. The CDR3 nucleotides are TGTGCCAGCAGATTGTTCCCGGGACCTTATGAAGCTTTCTTT.

The count of this clonotype is one. The chain recombines TRBV20-1 with TRBJ1-2; possible D gene TRBD1, 6 bases. The length of the CDR3 is 14 residues. Per germline, CDR1 DFQATT and CDR2 SNEGSKA (reference sequence). V was cut by 0 bases and J by 6 bases, with 14 bases left in between. The CDR3 is CSARDMDRGDGYTF. The CDR3 bases are TGCAGTGCTAGAGATATGGACAGAGGTGATGGCTACACCTTC.

The rearrangement joins TRBV14 to TRBJ2-1, with D possibly matching TRBD1 (5 bases). The ends were cut back, 8 bases at V and 3 bases at J, with 14 bases in the middle. Germline V gene lookup returns CDR1 SGHDN and CDR2 FVKESK. The CDR3 contains 14 residues. The CDR3 DNA is TGTGCCAGCGGCTGGGGCGGATTCTACAATGAGCAGTTCTTC. Protein product: CASGWGGFYNEQFF.

In this sample, this clonotype turned up a few times. The rearrangement joins TRBV5-6 to TRBJ1-2, with D unclear. The CDR3 covers 14 residues. The V gene's germline CDR1 is SGHDT and CDR2 YYEEEE. V dropped 0 bases and J dropped 4 bases, with 10 bases sitting between them. The chain's CDR3 is CASSLVRQFYGYTF. CDR3 nucleotide sequence: TGTGCCAGCAGCTTGGTTCGGCAGTTCTATGGCTACACCTTC. Filled out from reference TRBV5-6 and TRBJ1-2, the complete variable domain reads DAGVTQSPTHLIKTRGQQVTLRCSPKSGHDTVSWYQQALGQGPQFIFQYYEEEERQRGNFPDRFSGHQFPNYSSELNVNALLLGDSALYLCASSLVRQFYGYTFGSGTRLTVV.

The V and J genes are TRBV10-3 and TRBJ2-7, with 12 positions matching TRBD1. Germline CDR1 is ENHRY and CDR2 is SYGVKD. This CDR3 contains 13 residues. In DNA form, the CDR3 reads TGTGCCATCAGTGAAAGCGCGGGACAGGGGGCTCAAGTC. Residues: CAISESAGQGAQV.

This clonotype was found once. J is TRBJ2-3 and V is TRBV19; D not resolved. Trimming cost V 0 bases and J 2 bases, with 15 bases left between them. In germline, CDR1 is LNHDA, CDR2 SQIVND (reference sequence). This CDR3 comprises 17 residues. CDR3: CASSIDPVTPLTDTQYF. The CDR3 DNA sequence: TGTGCCAGTAGTATAGATCCGGTGACACCGCTCACAGATACGCAGTATTTT.

This clonotype was picked up a small number of times. V gene TRBV19 combines with J gene TRBJ1-6; D gene unclear. The CDR3 runs 18 residues. Germline CDR1 reads LNHDA; CDR2 reads SQIVND (reference sequence). Trimming removed 7 bases from V and 0 bases from J, with 19 bases in between. This CDR3 is CASTPSWWESSYNSPLHF. The CDR3 DNA follows: TGTGCCAGTACCCCCAGTTGGTGGGAGAGCTCCTATAATTCACCCCTCCACTTT.

The chain employs TRBV6-1 and TRBJ1-6; no clear D. Germline CDR1 MNHNS, CDR2 SASEGT. This CDR3 region has 16 residues. Deletions cut 4 bases from V and 3 bases from J, with 13 bases between. DNA of the CDR3: TGTGCCAGCAGTGCGACCCATGGTATCTATAATTCACCCCTCCACTTT. Its translation: CASSATHGIYNSPLHF.